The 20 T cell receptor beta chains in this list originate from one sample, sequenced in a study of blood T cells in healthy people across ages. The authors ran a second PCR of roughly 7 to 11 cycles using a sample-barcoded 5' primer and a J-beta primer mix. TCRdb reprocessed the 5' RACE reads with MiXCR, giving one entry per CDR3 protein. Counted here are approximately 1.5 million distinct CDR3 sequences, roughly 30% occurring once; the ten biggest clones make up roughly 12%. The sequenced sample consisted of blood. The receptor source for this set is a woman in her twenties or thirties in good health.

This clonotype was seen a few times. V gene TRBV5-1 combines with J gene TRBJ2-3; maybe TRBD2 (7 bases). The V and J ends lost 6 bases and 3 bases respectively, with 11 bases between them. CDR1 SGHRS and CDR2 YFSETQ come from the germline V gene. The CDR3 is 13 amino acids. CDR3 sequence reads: CASKGGDTDTQYF. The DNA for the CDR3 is TGCGCCAGCAAAGGGGGGGATACAGATACGCAGTATTTT.

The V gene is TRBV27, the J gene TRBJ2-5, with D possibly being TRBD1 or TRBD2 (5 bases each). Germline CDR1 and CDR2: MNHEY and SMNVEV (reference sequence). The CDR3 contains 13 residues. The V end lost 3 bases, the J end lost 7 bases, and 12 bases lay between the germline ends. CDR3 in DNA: TGTGCCAGCAGTTTGAGGGGCCGAGGGACCCAGTACTTC. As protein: CASSLRGRGTQYF.

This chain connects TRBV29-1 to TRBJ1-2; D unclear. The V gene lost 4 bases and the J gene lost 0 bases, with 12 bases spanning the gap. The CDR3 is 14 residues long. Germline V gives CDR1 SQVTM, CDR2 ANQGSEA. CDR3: CSVGSGETNYGYTF. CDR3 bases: TGCAGCGTTGGTTCCGGGGAGACTAACTATGGCTACACCTTC.

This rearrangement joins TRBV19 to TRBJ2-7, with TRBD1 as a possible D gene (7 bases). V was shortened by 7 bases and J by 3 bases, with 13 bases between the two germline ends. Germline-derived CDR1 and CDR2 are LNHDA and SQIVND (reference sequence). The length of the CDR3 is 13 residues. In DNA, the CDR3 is TGTGCCAGTAAGGAGGGACAGCACTACGAGCAGTACTTC. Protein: CASKEGQHYEQYF.

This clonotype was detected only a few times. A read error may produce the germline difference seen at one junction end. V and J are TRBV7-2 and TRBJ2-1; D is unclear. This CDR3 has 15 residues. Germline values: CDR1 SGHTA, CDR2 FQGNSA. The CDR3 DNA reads TGTGCCAGCAGCCTCCAGCTTGTATCCTACAATGAGCCGTTCTTC. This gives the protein CASSLQLVSYNEPFF.

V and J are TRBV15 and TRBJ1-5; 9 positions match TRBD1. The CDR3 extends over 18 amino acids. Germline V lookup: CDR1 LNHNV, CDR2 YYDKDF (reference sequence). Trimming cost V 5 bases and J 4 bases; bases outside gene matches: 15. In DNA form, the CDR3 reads TGTGCCACCAGCGACCGGGGACAGGGCTTACTACTGAATCAGCCCCAGCATTTT. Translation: CATSDRGQGLLLNQPQHF.

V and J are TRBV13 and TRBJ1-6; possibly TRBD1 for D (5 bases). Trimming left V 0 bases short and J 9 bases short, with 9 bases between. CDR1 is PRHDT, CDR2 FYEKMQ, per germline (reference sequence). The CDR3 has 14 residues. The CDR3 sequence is CASSLGGGFSPLHF. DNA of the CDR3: TGTGCCAGCAGCTTAGGGGGGGGGTTTTCACCCCTCCACTTT.

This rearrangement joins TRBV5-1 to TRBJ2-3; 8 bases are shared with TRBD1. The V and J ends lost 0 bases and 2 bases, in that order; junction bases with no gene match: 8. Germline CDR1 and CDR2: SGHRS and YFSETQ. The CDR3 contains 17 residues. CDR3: CASSLAFTGGLTDTQYF. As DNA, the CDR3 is TGCGCCAGCAGCTTGGCCTTCACAGGGGGGCTCACAGATACGCAGTATTTT.

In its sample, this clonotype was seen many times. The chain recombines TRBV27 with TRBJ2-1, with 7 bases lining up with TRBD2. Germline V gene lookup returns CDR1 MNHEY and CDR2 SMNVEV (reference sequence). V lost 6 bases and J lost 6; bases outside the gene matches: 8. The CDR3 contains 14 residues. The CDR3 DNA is TGTGCCAGCAGAGGAGTAGCGGGTGTCAATGAGCAGTTCTTC. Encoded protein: CASRGVAGVNEQFF.

Here the CDR3 reads CATSDPLLGRGEQFF. Here the CDR3 DNA reads TGTGCCACCAGTGACCCCCTACTAGGGCGGGGGGAGCAGTTCTTC. This chain links TRBV24-1 with TRBJ2-1; 7 bases agree with TRBD2. Germline V gene lookup returns CDR1 KGHDR and CDR2 SFDVKD. V shed 4 bases, J shed 10 bases, and the junction held 12 bases outside the gene matches. The CDR3 totals 15 residues.

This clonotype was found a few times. The CDR3 DNA follows: TGTGCACAGGGGGTGAGCACAGATACGCAGTATTTT. Residues: CAQGVSTDTQYF. The chain links TRBV27 to TRBJ2-3, with TRBD1 matching over 8 bases. The germline V gene encodes CDR1 MNHEY and CDR2 SMNVEV (reference sequence). The CDR3 is made up of 12 amino acids.

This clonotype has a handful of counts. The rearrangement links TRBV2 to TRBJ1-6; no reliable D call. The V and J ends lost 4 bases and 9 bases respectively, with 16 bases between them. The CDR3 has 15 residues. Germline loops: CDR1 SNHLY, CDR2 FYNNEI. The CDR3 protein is CASSVAGQSGSPLHF. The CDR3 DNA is TGTGCCAGCAGTGTAGCGGGCCAATCTGGTTCACCCCTCCACTTT.

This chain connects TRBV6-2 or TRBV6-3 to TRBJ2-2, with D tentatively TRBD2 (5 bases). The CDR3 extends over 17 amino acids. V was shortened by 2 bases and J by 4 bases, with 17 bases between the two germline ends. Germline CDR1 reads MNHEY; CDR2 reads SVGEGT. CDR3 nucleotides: TGTGCCAGCAGTTACCCCGGGATCATAAGTCGCACCGGGGAGCTGTTTTTT. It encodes CASSYPGIISRTGELFF.

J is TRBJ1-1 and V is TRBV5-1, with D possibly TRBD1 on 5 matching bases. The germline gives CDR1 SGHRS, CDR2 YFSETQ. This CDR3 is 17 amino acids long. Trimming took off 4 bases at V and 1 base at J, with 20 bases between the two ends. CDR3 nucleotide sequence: TGCGCCAGCAGCCTGGGTAGACCGGCAAGGGGGAACACTGAAGCTTTCTTT. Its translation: CASSLGRPARGNTEAFF.

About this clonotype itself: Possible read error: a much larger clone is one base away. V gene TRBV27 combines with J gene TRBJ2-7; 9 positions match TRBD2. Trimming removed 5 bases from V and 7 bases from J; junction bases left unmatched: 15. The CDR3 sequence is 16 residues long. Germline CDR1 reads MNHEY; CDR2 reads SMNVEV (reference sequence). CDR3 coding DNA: TGTGCCAGCAGTCTCGGGACTAGCCTACGAATGGGGGAGCAGTACTTC. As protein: CASSLGTSLRMGEQYF.

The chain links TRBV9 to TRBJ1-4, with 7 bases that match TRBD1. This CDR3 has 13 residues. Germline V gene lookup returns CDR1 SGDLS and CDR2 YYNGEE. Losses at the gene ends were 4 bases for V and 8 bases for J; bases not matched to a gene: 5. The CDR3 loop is CASSMRTGEKLFF. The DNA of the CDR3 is TGTGCCAGCAGCATGCGGACAGGAGAAAAACTGTTTTTT.

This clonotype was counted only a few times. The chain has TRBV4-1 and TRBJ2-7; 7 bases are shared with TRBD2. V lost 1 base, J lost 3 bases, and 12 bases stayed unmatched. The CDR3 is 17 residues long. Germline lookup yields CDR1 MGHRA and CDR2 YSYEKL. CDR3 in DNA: TGCGCCAGCAGCCAAGTCAAAGCGGGGATCACTATCTACGAGCAGTACTTC. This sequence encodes CASSQVKAGITIYEQYF.

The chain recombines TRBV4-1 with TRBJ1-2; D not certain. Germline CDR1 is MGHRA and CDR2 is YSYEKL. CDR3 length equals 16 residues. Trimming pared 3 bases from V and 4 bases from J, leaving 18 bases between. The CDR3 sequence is CASSQKHINLGYGYTF. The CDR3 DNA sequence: TGCGCCAGCAGCCAGAAACATATTAACCTAGGCTATGGCTACACCTTC.

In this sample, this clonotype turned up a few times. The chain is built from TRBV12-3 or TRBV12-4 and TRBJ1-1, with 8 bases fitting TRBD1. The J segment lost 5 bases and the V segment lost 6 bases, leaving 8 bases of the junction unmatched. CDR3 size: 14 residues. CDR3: CASRPGQGATEAFF. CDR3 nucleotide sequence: TGTGCCAGCAGGCCCGGACAGGGAGCGACTGAAGCTTTCTTT.

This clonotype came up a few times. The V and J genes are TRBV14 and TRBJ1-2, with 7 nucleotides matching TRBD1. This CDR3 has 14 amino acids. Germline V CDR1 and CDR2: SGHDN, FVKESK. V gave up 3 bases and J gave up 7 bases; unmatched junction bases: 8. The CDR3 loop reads CASSQGTGVSGYTF. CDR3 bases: TGTGCCAGCAGCCAGGGTACAGGGGTTTCTGGCTACACCTTC.